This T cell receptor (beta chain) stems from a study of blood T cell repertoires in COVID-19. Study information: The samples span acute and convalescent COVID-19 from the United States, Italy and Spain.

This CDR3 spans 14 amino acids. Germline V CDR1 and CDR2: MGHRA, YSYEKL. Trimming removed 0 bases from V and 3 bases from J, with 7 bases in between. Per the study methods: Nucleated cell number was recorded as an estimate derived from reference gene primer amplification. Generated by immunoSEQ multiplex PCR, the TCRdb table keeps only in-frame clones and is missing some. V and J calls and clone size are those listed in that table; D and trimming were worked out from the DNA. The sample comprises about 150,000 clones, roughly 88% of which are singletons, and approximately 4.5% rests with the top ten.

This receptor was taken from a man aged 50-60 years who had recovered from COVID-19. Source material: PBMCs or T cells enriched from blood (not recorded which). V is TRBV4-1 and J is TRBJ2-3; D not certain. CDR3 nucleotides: TGCGCCAGCAGCCAAGAAATACGGACAGATACGCAGTATTTT. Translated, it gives CASSQEIRTDTQYF.